Each of the 28 T cell receptor beta chains below was sequenced from the same sample in a study of cytomegalovirus exposure and HLA in healthy donors. PCR involved 60 Vbeta and 13 Jbeta primers. Method: immunoSEQ multiplex PCR; TCRdb's copy keeps in-frame clones and lacks some. The sample has approximately 100,000 clones, more than 75% seen once; the top ten hold 8% to 10%. Material: PBMCs. These receptors originate from a young man in good health and CMV-seropositive.

The genes are TRBV6-5 and TRBJ1-5; 7 bases are shared with TRBD1. The germline CDR1 and CDR2 sequences are MNHEY and SVGAGI. The CDR3 runs 15 residues. The V gene end was trimmed by 6 bases and the J gene end by 2 bases; junction bases not matched to a gene: 7. The CDR3 DNA reads as TGTGCCAGCAGGCCCACCGGACAGGGCAATCAGCCCCAGCATTTT. It specifies CASRPTGQGNQPQHF.

This chain uses TRBV5-8 with TRBJ2-1; 13 bases agree with TRBD2. CDR3 length: 14 amino acids. Trimming removed 4 bases from V and 12 bases from J; junction bases left unmatched: 7. From germline, CDR1 is SGHTS and CDR2 YDEGEE. CDR3 coding DNA: TGTGCCAGCAGCGCCAGCGGACTAGCGGGAGCGCAGTTCTTC. Its protein product is CASSASGLAGAQFF. Together with reference TRBV5-8 and TRBJ2-1, the CDR3 gives the full variable domain: EAGVTQSPTHLIKTRGQQATLRCSPISGHTSVYWYQQALGLGLQFLLWYDEGEERNRGNFPPRFSGRQFPNYSSELNVNALELEDSALYLCASSASGLAGAQFFGPGTRLTVL.

This clone was seen a few times. The chain recombines TRBV4-1 with TRBJ2-5, with TRBD2 identical over 7 bases. The junction had 4 bases not matched to a gene; V was cut back by 4 bases and J by 2 bases. Germline V gene sequence: CDR1 MGHRA, CDR2 YSYEKL. The CDR3 runs to 14 residues. CDR3 in amino acids: CASSRGSQQETQYF. CDR3 DNA: TGCGCCAGCAGCCGCGGGAGCCAACAAGAGACCCAGTACTTC.

The genes are TRBV10-3 and TRBJ1-5; 7 bases match TRBD1. This CDR3 is 14 amino acids long. Unmatched junction bases numbered 6, after V lost 8 bases and J lost 2 bases. CDR1 and CDR2 (germline): ENHRY, SYGVKD. CDR3 residues: CAIGGDSGNQPQHF. The CDR3 bases are TGTGCCATCGGAGGGGACAGTGGCAATCAGCCCCAGCATTTT.

V usage is TRBV15 and J usage is TRBJ2-1, with D maybe TRBD1 (6 bases). Germline loops: CDR1 LNHNV, CDR2 YYDKDF (reference sequence). V lost 0 bases and J 7 bases, leaving 10 bases between the germline ends. This CDR3 has 14 residues. For the CDR3, the DNA is TGTGCCACCAGCAGAGATCCCGGGACAAATGAGCAGTTCTTC. This codes for CATSRDPGTNEQFF.

The genes are TRBV6-1 and TRBJ2-4; 12 bases map to TRBD2. The CDR3 runs to 16 residues. J was trimmed by 6 bases and V by 1 base; bases with no gene match: 4. CDR1 MNHNS and CDR2 SASEGT come from the germline V gene. CDR3 DNA: TGTGCCAGCAGTGAAGGTGTACTAGCGGGAGGAAACATTCAGTACTTC. Translated: CASSEGVLAGGNIQYF.

The CDR3 DNA is TGTGCCTGGAGTGTATCCGCGGTGGGCGCGGGGCTAGCGGGAGTCTGGGGAGCCAAAAACATTCAGTACTTC. Its protein product is CAWSVSAVGAGLAGVWGAKNIQYF. This chain connects TRBV30 to TRBJ2-4; 10 bases fit TRBD2. Germline V lookup: CDR1 GTSNPN, CDR2 SVGIG (reference sequence). V shed 0 bases, J shed 0 bases, and the junction held 26 bases outside the gene matches. CDR3 length: 24 amino acids.

The genes are TRBV7-9 and TRBJ1-5, with D tentatively TRBD1 (5 bases). This CDR3 has 13 residues. Trimming shortened V by 8 bases and J by 4 bases, and 12 bases separated the two germline ends. In germline, CDR1 is SEHNR, CDR2 FQNEAQ (reference sequence). Written as DNA, the CDR3 is TGTGCCAGCTCCAGGGCTTTGAATCAGCCCCAGCATTTT. It yields the protein CASSRALNQPQHF.

The CDR3, as DNA: TGTGCCAGTAGTATCGTCGGAGGGGTCTACGAGCAGTACTTC. This encodes CASSIVGGVYEQYF. The rearrangement uses TRBV19 and TRBJ2-7, with TRBD2 as a possible D gene (6 bases). This CDR3 has 14 amino acids. V was clipped by 3 bases and J by 3 bases, with 12 bases between them. The germline gives CDR1 LNHDA, CDR2 SQIVND (reference sequence).

The chain links TRBV20-1 to TRBJ1-1; D is ambiguous. Trimming left V 6 bases short and J 1 base short, with 6 bases between. The CDR3 spans 11 residues. Germline loops: CDR1 DFQATT, CDR2 SNEGSKA (reference sequence). CDR3 amino acids: CSASENTEAFF. The CDR3, as DNA: TGCAGTGCAAGCGAGAACACTGAAGCTTTCTTT.

The chain joins TRBV19 to TRBJ1-1, with TRBD1 identical over 11 bases. Germline V lookup: CDR1 LNHDA, CDR2 SQIVND (reference sequence). The CDR3 is 14 residues long. V shed 5 bases, J shed 4 bases, and the junction held 3 bases outside the gene matches. In DNA form, the CDR3 reads TGTGCCAGTAGTCCGGACAGGGGGCTCACTGAAGCTTTCTTT. It codes for CASSPDRGLTEAFF.

The CDR3 is CAHTNRVTYEQYF. The DNA of the CDR3 is TGCGCCCATACAAACCGGGTCACATACGAGCAGTACTTC. The J gene is TRBJ2-5, the V gene TRBV5-1; D call uncertain. The end of the DNA aligns better with TRBJ2-7, so the J call may be wrong. Germline V gives CDR1 SGHRS, CDR2 YFSETQ. This CDR3 spans 13 amino acids.

V gene TRBV7-6 combines with J gene TRBJ2-1, with TRBD2 matching 9 bases. V lost 1 base, J lost 8 bases, and 12 bases stayed unmatched. The germline V gene encodes CDR1 SGHVS and CDR2 FNYEAQ. This CDR3 region has 17 residues. The CDR3 DNA follows: TGTGCCAGCAGCTTAGAGATTAGCGGGAGATTGGCCGATGAGCAGTTCTTC. Translating gives CASSLEISGRLADEQFF.

V and J are TRBV27 and TRBJ2-6, with TRBD1 matching over 7 bases. Germline loops: CDR1 MNHEY, CDR2 SMNVEV (reference sequence). After removal of 5 bases from V and 0 bases from J, the junction contained 10 bases not matched to a gene. CDR3 length: 18 amino acids. The CDR3 region is CASSRTGTANSGANVLTF. Here the CDR3 DNA reads TGTGCCAGCAGTCGCACCGGGACAGCGAACTCTGGGGCCAACGTCCTGACTTTC.

The chain uses TRBV19 and TRBJ1-5, with TRBD1 identical over 9 bases. The CDR3 runs to 15 residues. Germline V gene lookup returns CDR1 LNHDA and CDR2 SQIVND (reference sequence). The junction had 6 bases not matched to a gene; V was cut back by 5 bases and J by 4 bases. The CDR3 nucleotides read TGTGCCAGTAGTGGGGGGACAGGGCCAAATCAGCCCCAGCATTTT. Translating gives CASSGGTGPNQPQHF.

This CDR3 reads CASSLSRSILVNTEAFF. CDR3 sequence (DNA): TGTGCCAGCAGCTTGTCCAGGTCCATTCTCGTGAACACTGAAGCTTTCTTT. J is TRBJ1-1 and V is TRBV5-6; D gene uncertain. Looked up from germline, CDR1 is SGHDT and CDR2 is YYEEEE. CDR3 size: 17 residues. The V gene lost 1 base and the J gene lost 0 bases, with 16 bases spanning the gap.

The chain couples TRBV7-2 to TRBJ1-1; D perhaps matches TRBD1 (5 bases). CDR1 is SGHTA, CDR2 FQGNSA, per germline. The CDR3 is 15 amino acids. Trimming took 3 bases from V and 6 from J, leaving 17 bases between them. This CDR3 is CASSFGGGLGAEAFF. For the CDR3, the DNA is TGTGCCAGCAGCTTCGGGGGGGGTCTGGGCGCTGAAGCTTTCTTT.

The chain has TRBV5-1 and TRBJ2-2; 9 nucleotides match TRBD1. The CDR3 has 14 residues. The germline V gene has CDR1 SGHRS and CDR2 YFSETQ. V dropped 4 bases and J dropped 4; count of bases not matched to a gene: 2. The CDR3 DNA reads TGCGCCAGCAGCGTGACAGGGGGCACCGGGGAGCTGTTTTTT. Protein: CASSVTGGTGELFF. Based on the CDR3 plus reference TRBV5-1 and TRBJ2-2, the full variable domain is KAGVTQTPRYLIKTRGQQVTLSCSPISGHRSVSWYQQTPGQGLQFLFEYFSETQRNKGNFPGRFSGRQFSNSRSEMNVSTLELGDSALYLCASSVTGGTGELFFGEGSRLTVL.

The genes are TRBV12-5 and TRBJ2-3; D not resolved. The CDR3 contains 13 residues. V lost 3 bases and J 5 bases, leaving 9 bases between the germline ends. Germline V gene data show CDR1 as LGHNT and CDR2 as FRNRAP. The DNA of the CDR3 is TGTGCTAGTGGTTTTTCCCCGGGAGATACGCAGTATTTT. Its protein product is CASGFSPGDTQYF.

V gene TRBV7-9 combines with J gene TRBJ1-2; TRBD1 is a possible D gene (5 bases). Germline-derived CDR1 and CDR2 are SEHNR and FQNEAQ (reference sequence). The CDR3 has 14 amino acids. V was clipped by 2 bases and J by 4 bases, with 11 bases between them. CDR3 bases: TGTGCCAGCAGCTTAACCGGACACCTCTATGGCTACACCTTC. Its protein product is CASSLTGHLYGYTF.

The V and J genes are TRBV2 and TRBJ2-1; 9 bases are shared with TRBD2. In germline, CDR1 is SNHLY, CDR2 FYNNEI. This CDR3 has 17 amino acids. The J segment lost 12 bases and the V segment lost 6 bases, leaving 21 bases of the junction unmatched. The CDR3 region is CASRGSRGLLAGRVQFF. CDR3 in DNA: TGTGCCAGCAGAGGGAGTCGGGGTTTGCTAGCGGGACGGGTGCAGTTCTTC. The full variable domain, with the rest looked up from reference TRBV2 and TRBJ2-1, is EPEVTQTPSHQVTQMGQEVILRCVPISNHLYFYWYRQILGQKVEFLVSFYNNEISEKSEIFDDQFSVERPDGSNFTLKIRSTKLEDSAMYFCASRGSRGLLAGRVQFFGPGTRLTVL.

The chain recombines TRBV6-5 with TRBJ1-5, with a weak D call TRBD1 (6 bases). There are 14 residues in the CDR3. Per germline, CDR1 MNHEY and CDR2 SVGAGI. Trimming left V 0 bases short and J 7 bases short, with 10 bases between. The CDR3 DNA reads as TGTGCCAGCAGTTACTCTACAGGGCTGCAGCCCCAGCATTTT. Its translation is CASSYSTGLQPQHF.

The rearrangement uses TRBV16 and TRBJ2-5; maybe TRBD1 (6 bases). V was pared by 0 bases and J by 13 bases, with 12 bases between. This CDR3 has 12 residues. Germline V gene lookup returns CDR1 KGHSY and CDR2 FQNENV. CDR3 bases: TGTGCCAGCAGCCAATCCGGGACAAAAAGGTACTTC. Amino acids: CASSQSGTKRYF.

The V call is TRBV5-1, the J call TRBJ1-4, with a possible D match to TRBD1 (5 bases). Trimming pared 6 bases from V and 5 bases from J, leaving 14 bases between. The CDR3 has 14 amino acids. The germline gives CDR1 SGHRS, CDR2 YFSETQ. In nucleotides, the CDR3 is TGCGCCAGCACTAATTGGGACTTAAATGAAAAACTGTTTTTT. It yields the protein CASTNWDLNEKLFF.

This sequence joins TRBV29-1 and TRBJ1-2; D ambiguous. Germline values: CDR1 SQVTM, CDR2 ANQGSEA. The CDR3 runs 14 residues. The V end was cut by 4 bases, the J end by 4 bases, with 16 bases between. CDR3 protein: CSVATFGRGYGYTF. As DNA, the CDR3 is TGCAGCGTTGCAACATTCGGACGGGGCTATGGCTACACCTTC.

CDR3 DNA sequence: TGTGCCAGCAGCACGAGCTCAGATACGCAGTATTTT. Translating it yields CASSTSSDTQYF. V is TRBV5-4 and J is TRBJ2-3; D uncertain. Germline CDR1 reads SGHNT; CDR2 reads YYREEE (reference sequence). V was shortened by 4 bases and J by 4 bases, with 7 bases between the two germline ends. This CDR3 spans 12 amino acids.

The rearrangement uses TRBV15 and TRBJ1-1, with D possibly TRBD1 on 6 matching bases. Trimming cost V 1 base and J 0 bases, with 9 bases left between them. CDR1 and CDR2 from the germline V gene are LNHNV and YYDKDF (reference sequence). This CDR3 region has 15 residues. The CDR3 protein is CATSRVTGMNTEAFF. CDR3 bases: TGTGCCACCAGCAGAGTGACAGGCATGAACACTGAAGCTTTCTTT.

This chain connects TRBV18 to TRBJ2-7; D remains unclear. Germline CDR1 KGHSH, CDR2 LQKENI. The CDR3 runs 14 residues. Trimming pared 6 bases from V and 6 bases from J, leaving 18 bases between. The CDR3 DNA reads TGTGCCAGCTCTCCCGGAGTAAGGATCGGCGAGCAGTACTTC. This codes for CASSPGVRIGEQYF.